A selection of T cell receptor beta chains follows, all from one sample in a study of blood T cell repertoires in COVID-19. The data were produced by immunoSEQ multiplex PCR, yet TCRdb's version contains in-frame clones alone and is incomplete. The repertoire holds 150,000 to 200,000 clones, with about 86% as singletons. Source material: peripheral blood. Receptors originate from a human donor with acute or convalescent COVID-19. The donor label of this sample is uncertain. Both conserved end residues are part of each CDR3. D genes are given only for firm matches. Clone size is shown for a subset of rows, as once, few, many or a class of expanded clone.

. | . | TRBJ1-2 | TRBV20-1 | TGCAGTGCTAGCGACAGTTACTACACCTTC | CSASDSYYTF
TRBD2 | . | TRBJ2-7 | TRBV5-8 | TGTGCCAGCAGCTTAGTTGTAGCGGGAGACGGCGAGCAGTACTTC | CASSLVVAGDGEQYF
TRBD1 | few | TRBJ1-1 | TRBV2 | TGTGCCAGCAGCTCAGGGGGTCAGGGAACTTTCTTT | CASSSGGQGTFF
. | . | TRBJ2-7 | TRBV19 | TGTGCCAGTAGCCACTTGGGACAAAAAAGCCCCGAGCAGTACTTC | CASSHLGQKSPEQYF
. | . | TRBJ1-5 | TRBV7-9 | TGTGCCAGCAGCTTAGCCGGTGGAGATCAGCCCCAGCATTTT | CASSLAGGDQPQHF
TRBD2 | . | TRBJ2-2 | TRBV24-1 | TGTGCCACCAGTGATTTCGGGACTAGCGGGCTTAACACCGGGGAGCTGTTTTTT | CATSDFGTSGLNTGELFF
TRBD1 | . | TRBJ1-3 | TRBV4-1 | TGCGCCAGCAGCCCTGCCACCGGGACAGGGGGAGACACCATATATTTT | CASSPATGTGGDTIYF
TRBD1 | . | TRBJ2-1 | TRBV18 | TGTGCCAGCTCACCACGAGACAGGGGTTACAATGAGCAGTTCTTC | CASSPRDRGYNEQFF
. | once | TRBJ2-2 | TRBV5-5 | TGTGCCAGCAGCTTGGTCAGGGGGCGGGGGCACGGGGAGCTGTTTTTT | CASSLVRGRGHGELFF
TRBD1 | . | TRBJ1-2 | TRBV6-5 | TGTGCCAGCAGTAAGACAGGGAACTATGGCTACACCTTC | CASSKTGNYGYTF